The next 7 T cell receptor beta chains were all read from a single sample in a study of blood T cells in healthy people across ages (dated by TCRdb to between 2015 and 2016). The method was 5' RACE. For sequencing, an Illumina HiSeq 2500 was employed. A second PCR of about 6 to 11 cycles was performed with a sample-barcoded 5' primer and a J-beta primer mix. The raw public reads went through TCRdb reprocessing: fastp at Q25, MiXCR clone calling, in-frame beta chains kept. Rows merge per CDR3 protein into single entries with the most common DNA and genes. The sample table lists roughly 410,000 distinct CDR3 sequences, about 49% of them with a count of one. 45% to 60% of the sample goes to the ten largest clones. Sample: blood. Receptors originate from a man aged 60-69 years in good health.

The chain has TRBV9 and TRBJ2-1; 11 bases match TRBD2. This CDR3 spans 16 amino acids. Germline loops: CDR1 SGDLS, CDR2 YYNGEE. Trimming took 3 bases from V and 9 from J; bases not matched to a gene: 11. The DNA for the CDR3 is TGTGCCAGCAGCGCGCTAGCGGGAGGAGGACTTGCTGAGCAGTTCTTC. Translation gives CASSALAGGGLAEQFF.

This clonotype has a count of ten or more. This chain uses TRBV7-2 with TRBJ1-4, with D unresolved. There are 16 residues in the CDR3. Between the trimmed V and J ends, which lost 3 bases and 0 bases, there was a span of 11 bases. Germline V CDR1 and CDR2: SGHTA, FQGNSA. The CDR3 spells CASSFGQRSTNEKLFF. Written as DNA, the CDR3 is TGTGCCAGCAGCTTCGGGCAGAGATCAACTAATGAAAAACTGTTTTTT.

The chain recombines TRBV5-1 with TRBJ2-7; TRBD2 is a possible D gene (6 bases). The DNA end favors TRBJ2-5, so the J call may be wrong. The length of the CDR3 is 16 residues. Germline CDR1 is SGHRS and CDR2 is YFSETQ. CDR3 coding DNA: TGCGCCAGCAGCCCAATGGGGAGGTTGGTAGGGGAGACCCAGTACTTC. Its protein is CASSPMGRLVGETQYF.

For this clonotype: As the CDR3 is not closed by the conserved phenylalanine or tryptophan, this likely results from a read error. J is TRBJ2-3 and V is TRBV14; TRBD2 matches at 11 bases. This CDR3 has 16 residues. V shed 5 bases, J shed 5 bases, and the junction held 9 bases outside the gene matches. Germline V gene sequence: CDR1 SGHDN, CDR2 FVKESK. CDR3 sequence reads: CASSERTSGLKDTQYV. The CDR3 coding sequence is TGTGCCAGCAGCGAGCGGACTAGCGGGTTGAAAGATACGCAGTATGTT.

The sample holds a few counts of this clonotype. The CDR3 loop is CSVAVGTDTQYF. CDR3 nucleotides: TGCAGCGTTGCCGTCGGCACAGATACGCAGTATTTT. V gene TRBV29-1 combines with J gene TRBJ2-3; no definite D call. This CDR3 contains 12 residues. V was cut by 4 bases and J by 1 base, with 6 bases left in between. The germline CDR1 and CDR2 sequences are SQVTM and ANQGSEA.

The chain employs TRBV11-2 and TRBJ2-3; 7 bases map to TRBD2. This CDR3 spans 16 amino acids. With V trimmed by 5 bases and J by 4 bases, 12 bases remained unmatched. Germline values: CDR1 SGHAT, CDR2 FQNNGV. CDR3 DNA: TGTGCCAGCAGCAAACGATTAATCCGGGGGGCAGATACGCAGTATTTT. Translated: CASSKRLIRGADTQYF.

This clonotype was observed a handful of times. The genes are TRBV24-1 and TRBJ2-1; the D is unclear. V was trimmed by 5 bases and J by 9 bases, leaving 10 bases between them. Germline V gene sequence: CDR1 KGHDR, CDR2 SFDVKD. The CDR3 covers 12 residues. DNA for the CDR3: TGTGCCACCAGTGGATCAGGTAGTGAGCAGTTCTTC. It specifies CATSGSGSEQFF.